Listed here is a single T cell receptor (beta chain). What it binds is not known. Positively selected for CCR7, the CD45RO-negative cells used as naive CD8 cells excluded terminally differentiated effector memory CD45RA+ cells. All donors were Caucasian adults living in Nashville, Tennessee. From germline, CDR1 is SQVTM and CDR2 ANQGSEA. The CDR3 covers 11 residues. The V gene lost 7 bases and the J gene lost 2 bases, with 9 bases spanning the gap. This sample is part of a study of shared clonotypes between healthy human individuals. In the original analysis: ImmunoSEQ output held junction-only sequences without quality scores, so filtering differed. This table comes from immunoSEQ multiplex PCR, and its TCRdb copy is limited to in-frame clones, with some not included. V and J calls and clone size come straight from that table; D and trimming were deduced from the DNA. The repertoire holds about 2 million clones, with approximately 95% as singletons.

Findings and caveats of the study: Sampling was confined to blood; repertoires within tissues likely differ.

The chain employs TRBV29-1 and TRBJ2-7; unclear D gene. The origin of this receptor is a man younger than 35 in good health. Sequenced sample: naive CD8+ T cells sorted from blood. The chain's CDR3 is CSAGGAYEQYF. The DNA of the CDR3 is TGCAGCGCTGGTGGGGCCTACGAGCAGTACTTC.